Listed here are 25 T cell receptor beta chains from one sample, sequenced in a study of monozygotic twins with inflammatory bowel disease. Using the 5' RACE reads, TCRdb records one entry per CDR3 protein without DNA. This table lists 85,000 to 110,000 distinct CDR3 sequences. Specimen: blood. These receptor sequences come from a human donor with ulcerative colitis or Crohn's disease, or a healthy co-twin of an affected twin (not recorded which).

The CDR3 spells CASSLLAGRNEQYF. This chain links TRBV7-2 with TRBJ2-7; as DNA is missing, the TRBD2 call by TCRdb cannot be tested. This CDR3 spans 14 amino acids. Germline lookup yields CDR1 SGHTA and CDR2 FQGNSA.

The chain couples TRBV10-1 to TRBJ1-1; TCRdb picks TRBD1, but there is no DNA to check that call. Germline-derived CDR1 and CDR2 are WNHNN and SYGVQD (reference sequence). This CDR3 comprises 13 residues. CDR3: CASSYRENTEAFF.

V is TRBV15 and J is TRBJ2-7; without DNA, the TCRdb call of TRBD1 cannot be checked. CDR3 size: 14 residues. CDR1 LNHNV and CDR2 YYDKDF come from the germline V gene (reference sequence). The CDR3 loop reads CATSPWTPPYEQYF.

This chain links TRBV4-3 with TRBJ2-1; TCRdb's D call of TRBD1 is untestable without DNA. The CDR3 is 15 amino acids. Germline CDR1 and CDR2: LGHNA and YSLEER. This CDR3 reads CASSQDSGGYNEQFF.

This CDR3 reads CASSLLGSPLHF. The chain uses TRBV28 and TRBJ1-6. The CDR3 sequence is 12 residues long. The V gene's germline CDR1 is MDHEN and CDR2 SYDVKM.

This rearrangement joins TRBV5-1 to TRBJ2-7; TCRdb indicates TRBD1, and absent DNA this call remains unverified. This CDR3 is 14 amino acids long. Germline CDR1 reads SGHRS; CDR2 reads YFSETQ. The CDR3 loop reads CASSLRTVSYEQYF.

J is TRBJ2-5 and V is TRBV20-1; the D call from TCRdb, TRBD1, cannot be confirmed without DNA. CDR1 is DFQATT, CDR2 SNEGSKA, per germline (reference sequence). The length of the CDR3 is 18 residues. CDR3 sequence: CSARDHRGRVVGPETQYF.

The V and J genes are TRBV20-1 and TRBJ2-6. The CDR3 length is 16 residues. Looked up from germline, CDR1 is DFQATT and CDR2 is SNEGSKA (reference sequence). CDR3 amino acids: CSARGFRGSGANVLTF.

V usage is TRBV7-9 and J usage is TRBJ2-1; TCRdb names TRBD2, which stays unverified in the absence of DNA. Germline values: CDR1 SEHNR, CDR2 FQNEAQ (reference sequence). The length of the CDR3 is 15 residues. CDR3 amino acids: CASKLAGGNGNEQFF.

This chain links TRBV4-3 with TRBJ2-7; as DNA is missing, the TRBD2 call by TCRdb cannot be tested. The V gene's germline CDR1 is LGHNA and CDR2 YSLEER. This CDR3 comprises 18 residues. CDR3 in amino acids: CASSRTFGALEYHYEQYF.

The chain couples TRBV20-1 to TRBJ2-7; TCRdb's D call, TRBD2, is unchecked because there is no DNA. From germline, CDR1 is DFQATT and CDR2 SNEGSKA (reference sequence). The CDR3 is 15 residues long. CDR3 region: CSTTSRGRNTYEQYF.

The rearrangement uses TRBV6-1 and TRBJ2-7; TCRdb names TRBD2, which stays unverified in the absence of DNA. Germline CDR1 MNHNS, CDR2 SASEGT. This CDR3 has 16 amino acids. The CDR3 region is CASSRRQTSGNYEQYF.

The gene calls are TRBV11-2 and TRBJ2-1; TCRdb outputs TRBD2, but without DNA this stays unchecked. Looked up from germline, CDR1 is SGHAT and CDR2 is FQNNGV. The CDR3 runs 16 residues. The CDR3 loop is CASSSLTSGGYNEQFF.

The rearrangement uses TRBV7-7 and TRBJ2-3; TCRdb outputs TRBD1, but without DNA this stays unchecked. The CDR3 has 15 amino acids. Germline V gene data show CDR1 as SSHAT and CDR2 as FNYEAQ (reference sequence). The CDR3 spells CASSLGQGAWDTQYF. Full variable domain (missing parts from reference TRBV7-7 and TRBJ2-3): GAGVSQSPRYKVTKRGQDVTLRCDPISSHATLYWYQQALGQGPEFLTYFNYEAQPDKSGLPSDRFSAERPEGSISTLTIQRTEQRDSAMYRCASSLGQGAWDTQYFGPGTRLTVL.

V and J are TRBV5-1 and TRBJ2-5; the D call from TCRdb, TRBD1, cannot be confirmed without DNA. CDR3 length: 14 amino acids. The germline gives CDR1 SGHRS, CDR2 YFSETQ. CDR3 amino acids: CASSSTVPIETQYF.

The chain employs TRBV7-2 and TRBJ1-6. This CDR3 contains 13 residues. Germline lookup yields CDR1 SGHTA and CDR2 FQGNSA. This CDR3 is CASSLSRNSPLHF.

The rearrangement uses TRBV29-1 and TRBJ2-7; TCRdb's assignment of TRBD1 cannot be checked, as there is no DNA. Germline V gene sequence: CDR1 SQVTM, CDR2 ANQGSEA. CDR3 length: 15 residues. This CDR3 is CSVEGTGEYHREQYF.

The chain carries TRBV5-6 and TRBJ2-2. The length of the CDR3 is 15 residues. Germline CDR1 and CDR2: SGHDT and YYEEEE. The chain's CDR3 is CASSWTVYNTGELFF.

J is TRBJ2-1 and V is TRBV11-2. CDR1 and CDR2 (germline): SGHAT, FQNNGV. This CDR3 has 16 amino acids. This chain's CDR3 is CASSLRVGYAYNEQFF.

This chain's CDR3 is CASSLEPAEIGNTIYF. The chain joins TRBV5-1 to TRBJ1-3. In germline, CDR1 is SGHRS, CDR2 YFSETQ. The CDR3 is 16 residues long. The full variable domain, with the rest looked up from reference TRBV5-1 and TRBJ1-3, is KAGVTQTPRYLIKTRGQQVTLSCSPISGHRSVSWYQQTPGQGLQFLFEYFSETQRNKGNFPGRFSGRQFSNSRSEMNVSTLELGDSALYLCASSLEPAEIGNTIYFGEGSWLTVV.

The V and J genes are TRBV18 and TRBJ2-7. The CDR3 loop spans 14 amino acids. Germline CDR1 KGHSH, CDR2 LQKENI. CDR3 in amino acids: CASSPPPGSYEQYF.

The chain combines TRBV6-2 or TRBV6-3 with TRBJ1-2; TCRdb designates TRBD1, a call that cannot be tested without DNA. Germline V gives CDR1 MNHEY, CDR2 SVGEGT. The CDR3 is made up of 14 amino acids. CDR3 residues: CASSAGQASYGYTF.

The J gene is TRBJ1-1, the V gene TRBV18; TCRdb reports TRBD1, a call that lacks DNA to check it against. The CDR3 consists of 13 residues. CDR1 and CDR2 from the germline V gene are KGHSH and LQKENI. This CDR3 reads CASSAGPPLEAFF.

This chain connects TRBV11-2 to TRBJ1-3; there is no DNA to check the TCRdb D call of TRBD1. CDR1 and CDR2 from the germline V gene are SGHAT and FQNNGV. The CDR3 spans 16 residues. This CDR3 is CASSLAWTGTGNTIYF.

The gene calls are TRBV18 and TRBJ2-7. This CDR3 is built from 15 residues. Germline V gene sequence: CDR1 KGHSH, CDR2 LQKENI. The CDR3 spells CASSPLQESRYEQYF.